This T cell receptor (beta chain) was recovered during a study of CD8 T cells in Susac syndrome. The V and J ends lost 5 bases and 4 bases, in that order; junction bases with no gene match: 10. The CDR3 has 15 amino acids. Germline assignment: CDR1 DFQATT and CDR2 SNEGSKA (reference sequence). After extraction with the RNeasy kit, about 0.5 to 1 ug of the RNA was reverse transcribed using random hexamers. TCRdb ran MiXCR on the immunoSEQ multiplex PCR reads and lists one entry per CDR3 protein. The table shows 120,000 to 150,000 distinct CDR3 sequences, with 94% occurring only once. Negative magnetic isolation gave CD8+ and CD4+ cells; FACS enriched CD8+ TEMRA.

The chain employs TRBV20-1 and TRBJ2-1; 8 bases map to TRBD2. What was sequenced was CD4+ T cells from PBMCs. The sequence came from a human donor in good health. Here the CDR3 reads CSAPGTSSLYNEQFF. The CDR3 coding sequence is TGCAGTGCTCCAGGGACTAGTAGTTTGTACAATGAGCAGTTCTTC.